This TCR beta chain was sequenced during a study of blood T cell repertoires in COVID-19 (dated by TCRdb to the early 2020s). Study-level background: Collaborator samples came from the United States, Italy and Spain and covered acute and convalescent phases of COVID-19. The prospective study material was composed of cDNA or gDNA derived from T cells, B-cell-depleted T cells, or PBMCs. Subjects who had been exposed to COVID-19, were actively infected with it, or had recovered from it provided the deeply sampled blood TCRbeta repertoires that made up the dataset. The repertoires were made available in a free public database intended to serve as a resource for research on the immune response to SARS-CoV-2. The samples were drawn from the first 160 participants of the ongoing ImmuneRACE study and from some 1,300 subjects provided by 6 global collaborators. The sample metadata nearly always contained a de-identified subject ID, COVID-19 status, age in years and sex. HLA class I and class II types, where available, came from metadata supplied by the sample provider rather than from assay-based typing.

The CDR3 contains 12 residues, cysteine and phenylalanine counted. The entry retains the CDR3 DNA only, 36 bases that are in frame from base 1. From the germline V gene, CDR1 is MNHNS and CDR2 is SASEGT. V is reduced by 6 bases and J by 8 bases, leaving a spacing of 10 bases between them. At one collaborating source in Seattle, patients were enrolled during active infection and were followed longitudinally through the course of disease. Collaborating institutions collected whole blood in K2EDTA tubes following their own protocols. For TCRbeta analysis, collaborator samples were shipped as frozen whole blood, as isolated PBMCs, or as DNA extracted from either sample type. What the study reported, not specific to this receptor: The quantity of clinical and demographic metadata differed by source and by participant and was supplied without curation.

TCRbeta CDR3 regions were amplified from genomic DNA using the immunoSEQ Assay, a bias-controlled multiplex PCR. Turning to the authors' computational methods: Nucleated cell counts per sample were estimated from amplification of reference gene primers within the assay. To quantify the absolute abundance of each unique TCRbeta CDR3 rearrangement, sequence reads were collapsed and filtered. Productive Simpson clonality was computed per sample as the square root of Simpson's diversity index over productive rearrangements. Entries here come from immuneACCESS through TCRdb and include only in-frame sequences with V and J called. Some clones fail to appear in such tables; in the studies checked, an unresolved V gene covers under half of the shortfall, and the cause of the remainder is unknown. The DNA gave D and trimming, while V, J and clone size come from that table. The sample contains about 130,000 clones, 81% of them found a single time. Of the sample, approximately 18% falls within the top ten clones.

A word on this clone: The antigen this receptor binds is unknown. No base-level quality is on record; no much larger clone is a single base apart.

What was sequenced was peripheral blood. The sequence is built from TRBV6-1 and TRBJ1-4, with a tentative D gene TRBD1 over 6 matching bases. This receptor was identified in a man younger than 40 with COVID-19, enrolled during active disease. The nucleotides are TGTGCCAGCAGCCGGGACATCGAAAAACTGTTTTTT. This gives the protein CASSRDIEKLFF.